This TCR beta chain was observed in a study of PD-1 blockade in classical Hodgkin lymphoma. Measured with immunoSEQ multiplex PCR; TCRdb has only the in-frame clones, and not every one. The sample contains approximately 940 clones, 69% of which appear only once. This clone was detected only a few times. Every patient had relapsed following autologous stem cell transplantation, and cohorts differed in brentuximab vedotin exposure. It was by magnetic negative selection that CD8+ T cells were isolated from thawed PBMCs. Germline V CDR1 and CDR2: MNHEY, SMNVEV (reference sequence). This CDR3 contains 15 residues. The ends were cut back, 0 bases at V and 11 bases at J, with 19 bases in the middle.

The receptor was derived from a human donor with classical Hodgkin lymphoma. The chain joins TRBV27 to TRBJ1-1; tentatively, D is TRBD1 (6 bases). The sequences come from CD8+ T cells from blood, collected at baseline. The CDR3: CASSLSQGFWRGAFF. The CDR3 bases are TGTGCCAGCAGTTTATCGCAGGGGTTCTGGCGTGGGGCTTTCTTT.